The rows below give T cell receptor beta chains drawn from one sample of a study of cytomegalovirus exposure and HLA in healthy donors. Assay used: immunoSEQ multiplex PCR; TCRdb lists only in-frame clones, some missing. The data show roughly 190,000 clones, roughly 86% seen once. The source material was PBMCs. All receptors come from a man younger than 40 in good health and CMV-seropositive. Both conserved end residues are trimmed from each CDR3.

V | CDR3
TRBV4-3 | ASSQEVGTNYGYT
TRBV2 | ASTRTGQSGELF
TRBV2 | ASREGQGSSYEQY
TRBV4-1 | ASSQAGQGAGYGYT
TRBV7-2 | ASSSRLGRQGGYT
TRBV6-5 | ASSRRDYAVDEQF
TRBV4-3 | ASSQAPDRGDETQY
TRBV6-4 | ASSGTSGGSEQF
TRBV11-1 | ASSHAQGAREQY
TRBV27 | ASKTQVSNEKLF
TRBV5-1 | ASSNGQVARETQY
TRBV21-1 | ASGKLAGSGELF
TRBV7-9 | ASSLMGLVVPEQY
TRBV30 | AWSIAGTGELF
TRBV5-1 | ASSLVLDYEQY
TRBV18 | ASSPPQGGAF
TRBV30 | AWSVGTDYGYT
TRBV29-1 | SFITGNSGNTIY
TRBV29-1 | SVAPPTNNEQF
TRBV19 | ASSSLAGYTDTQY
TRBV28 | ASSETGYYGYT
TRBV2 | ASAQDVGSYNEQF
TRBV6-1 | ASSERLGNQPQH
TRBV19 | ASSILRGTEAF
TRBV2 | ASRTSSGNTIY
TRBV25-1 | ASSGRKLAGTRETQY
TRBV18 | ASSPTTGRAYEQY
TRBV7-2 | ASSLVSGGGPNNEQF
TRBV6-6 | ASGQGPRYSNQPQH
TRBV29-1 | SVAGTSGEGYHSYEQY
TRBV29-1 | SVAPPGKIGYT
TRBV4-1 | ASSQVVVGTEAF
TRBV28 | ASSEPGQGVGY
TRBV9 | ASSVDVGNNQPQH
TRBV7-6 | ASSPQYGQSNEQF
TRBV25-1 | ASRPFGEGTEAF
TRBV7-9 | ASQGGPSYEQY
TRBV5-1 | ASSLPGPPLGETQY
TRBV4-2 | ASSQATSGSGTDTQY
TRBV9 | ASSVPADGREETQY
TRBV7-8 | ASGRLQETQY
TRBV4-1 | ASSQEGNLAVGEAF
TRBV7-3 | ASTSVRGASYNEQF
TRBV28 | ASSHGQGTYEQY
TRBV2 | ASGSRDTQY
TRBV7-6 | ASSFTSGRGYNEQF
TRBV5-1 | ASSPLLPQGWGYT
TRBV11-2 | ASSPSGRSNQPQH
TRBV5-4 | ASSFPNQPQH
TRBV6-6 | ASRTTEGATDTQY
TRBV28 | ASSSNVARGNQPQH
TRBV14 | ASSQEVGGLGEQF
TRBV7-2 | ASLAGGETQY
TRBV9 | ASSGGRTSLADTQY
TRBV5-1 | ASSFFNTGELF
TRBV9 | ASSVSGIGYGYT
TRBV7-6 | ASSLAWDSFDEQY